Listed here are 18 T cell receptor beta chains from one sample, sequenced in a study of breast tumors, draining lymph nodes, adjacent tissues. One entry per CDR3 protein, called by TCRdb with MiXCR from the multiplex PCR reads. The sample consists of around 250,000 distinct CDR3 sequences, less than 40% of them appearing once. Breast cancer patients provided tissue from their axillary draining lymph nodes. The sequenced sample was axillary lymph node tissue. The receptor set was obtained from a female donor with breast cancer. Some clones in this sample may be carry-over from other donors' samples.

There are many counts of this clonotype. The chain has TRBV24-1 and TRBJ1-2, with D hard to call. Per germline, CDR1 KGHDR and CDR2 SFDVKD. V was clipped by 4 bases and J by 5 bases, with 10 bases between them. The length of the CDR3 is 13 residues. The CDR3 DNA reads TGTGCCACCAGTGAGGGCGGCGGGTATGGCTACACCTTC. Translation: CATSEGGGYGYTF.

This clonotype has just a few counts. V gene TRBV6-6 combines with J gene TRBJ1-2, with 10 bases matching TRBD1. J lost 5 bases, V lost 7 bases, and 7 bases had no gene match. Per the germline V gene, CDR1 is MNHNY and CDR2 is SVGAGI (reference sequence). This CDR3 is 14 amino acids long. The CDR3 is CASTPTGGLYGYTF. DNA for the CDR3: TGTGCCAGCACCCCGACAGGGGGCCTTTATGGCTACACCTTC.

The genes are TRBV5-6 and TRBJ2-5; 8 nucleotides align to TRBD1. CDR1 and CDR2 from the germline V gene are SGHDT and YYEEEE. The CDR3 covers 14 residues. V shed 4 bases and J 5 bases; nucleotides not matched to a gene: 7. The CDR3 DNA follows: TGTGCCAGCAGCACTAGGACAGGGTTCGAGACCCAGTACTTC. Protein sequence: CASSTRTGFETQYF.

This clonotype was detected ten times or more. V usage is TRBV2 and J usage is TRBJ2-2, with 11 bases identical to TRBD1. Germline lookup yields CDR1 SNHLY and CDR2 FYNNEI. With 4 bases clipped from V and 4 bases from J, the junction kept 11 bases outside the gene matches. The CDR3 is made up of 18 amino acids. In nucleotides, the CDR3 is TGTGCCAGCAGTGGGGGTAGGACAGGGGGCCTACGCACCGGGGAGCTGTTTTTT. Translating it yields CASSGGRTGGLRTGELFF.

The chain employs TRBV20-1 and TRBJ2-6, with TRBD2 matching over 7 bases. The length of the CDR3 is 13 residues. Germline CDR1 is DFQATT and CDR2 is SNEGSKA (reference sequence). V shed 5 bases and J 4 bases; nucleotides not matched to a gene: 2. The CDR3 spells CSAELAGANVLTF. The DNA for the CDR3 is TGCAGTGCTGAACTAGCGGGGGCCAACGTCCTGACTTTC.

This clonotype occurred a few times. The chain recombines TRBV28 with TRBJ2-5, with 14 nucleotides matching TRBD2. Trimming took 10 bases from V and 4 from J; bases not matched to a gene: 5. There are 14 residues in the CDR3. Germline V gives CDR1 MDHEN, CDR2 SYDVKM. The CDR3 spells CATGTSGRLETQYF. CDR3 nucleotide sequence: TGTGCCACTGGGACTAGCGGGAGATTAGAGACCCAGTACTTC.

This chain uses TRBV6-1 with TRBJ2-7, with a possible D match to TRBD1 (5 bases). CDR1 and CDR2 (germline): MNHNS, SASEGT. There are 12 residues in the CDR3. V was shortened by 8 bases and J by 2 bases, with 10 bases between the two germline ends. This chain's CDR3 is CASRPGTYEQYF. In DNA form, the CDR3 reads TGTGCCAGCCGCCCAGGGACCTACGAGCAGTACTTC.

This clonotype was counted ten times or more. The CDR3 region has the DNA TGTGCCAGTAGTATTTCGGGAGGGCGGCATGAGCAGTTCTTC. Its protein is CASSISGGRHEQFF. V gene TRBV19 combines with J gene TRBJ2-1; 8 bases match TRBD2. The CDR3 covers 14 residues. Germline V gives CDR1 LNHDA, CDR2 SQIVND (reference sequence). The J segment lost 8 bases and the V segment lost 3 bases, leaving 6 bases of the junction unmatched.

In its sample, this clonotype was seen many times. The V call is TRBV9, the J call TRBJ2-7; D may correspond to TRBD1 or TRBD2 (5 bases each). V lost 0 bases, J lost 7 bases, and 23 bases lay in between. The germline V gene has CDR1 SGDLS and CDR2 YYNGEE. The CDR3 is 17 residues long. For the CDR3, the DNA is TGTGCCAGCAGCGTAGCTGGGGCAGGTAGGGACCTAGGGGAGCAGTACTTC. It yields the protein CASSVAGAGRDLGEQYF.

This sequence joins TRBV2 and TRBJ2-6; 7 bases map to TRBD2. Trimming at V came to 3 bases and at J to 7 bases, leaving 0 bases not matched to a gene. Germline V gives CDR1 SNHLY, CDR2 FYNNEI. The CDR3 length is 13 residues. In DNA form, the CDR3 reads TGTGCCAGCAGTGAGACTAGCGCCAACGTCCTGACTTTC. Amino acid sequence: CASSETSANVLTF.

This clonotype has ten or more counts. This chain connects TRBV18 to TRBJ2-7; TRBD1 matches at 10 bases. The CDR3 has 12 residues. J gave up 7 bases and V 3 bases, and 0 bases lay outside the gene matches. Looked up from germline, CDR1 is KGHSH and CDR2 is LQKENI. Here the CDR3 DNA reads TGTGCCAGCTCACCGGGACAGGGGGAGCAGTACTTC. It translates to CASSPGQGEQYF.

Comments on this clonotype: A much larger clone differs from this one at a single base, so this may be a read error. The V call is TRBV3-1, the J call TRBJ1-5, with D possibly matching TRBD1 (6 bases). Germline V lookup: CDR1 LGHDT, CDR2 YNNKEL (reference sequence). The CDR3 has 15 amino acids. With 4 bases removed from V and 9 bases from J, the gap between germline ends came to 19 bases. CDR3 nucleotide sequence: TGTGCCAGCAGCCCGACGACAGGCCCGCATCGGCCCCAGCATTTT. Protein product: CASSPTTGPHRPQHF.

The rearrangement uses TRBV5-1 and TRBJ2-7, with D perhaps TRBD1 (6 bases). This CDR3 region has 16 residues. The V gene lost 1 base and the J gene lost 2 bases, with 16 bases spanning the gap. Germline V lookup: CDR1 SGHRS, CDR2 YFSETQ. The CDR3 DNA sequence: TGCGCCAGCAGCTTGAGTCGCACAGGGTGCACCTACGAGCAGTACTTC. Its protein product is CASSLSRTGCTYEQYF.

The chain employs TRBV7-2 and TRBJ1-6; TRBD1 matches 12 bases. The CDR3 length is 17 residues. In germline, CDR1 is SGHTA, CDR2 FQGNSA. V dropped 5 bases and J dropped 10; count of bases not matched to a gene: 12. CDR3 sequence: CASSPYRGGTGGSPLHF. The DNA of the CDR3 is TGTGCCAGCAGCCCCTACAGGGGAGGGACAGGGGGCTCACCCCTCCACTTT.

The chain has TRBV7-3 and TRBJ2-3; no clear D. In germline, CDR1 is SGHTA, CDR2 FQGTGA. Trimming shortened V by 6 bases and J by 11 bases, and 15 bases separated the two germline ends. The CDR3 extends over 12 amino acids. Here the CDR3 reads CASSYLENEQYF. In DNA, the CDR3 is TGTGCCAGCAGTTACCTCGAGAATGAGCAGTATTTT.

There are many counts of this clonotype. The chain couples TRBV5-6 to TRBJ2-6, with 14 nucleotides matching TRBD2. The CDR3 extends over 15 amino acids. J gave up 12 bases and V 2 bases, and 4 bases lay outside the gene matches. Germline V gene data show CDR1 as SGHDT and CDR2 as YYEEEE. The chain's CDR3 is CASSFPGLAGGVLTF. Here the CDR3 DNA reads TGTGCCAGCAGCTTTCCCGGACTAGCGGGGGGCGTCCTGACTTTC.

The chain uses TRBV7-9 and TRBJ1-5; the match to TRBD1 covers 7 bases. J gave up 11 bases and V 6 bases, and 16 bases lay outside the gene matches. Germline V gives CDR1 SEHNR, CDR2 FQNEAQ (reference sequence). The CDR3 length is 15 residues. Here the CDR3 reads CASSNDDGQAETQHF. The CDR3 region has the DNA TGTGCCAGCAGTAACGACGATGGACAGGCCGAGACCCAGCATTTT.

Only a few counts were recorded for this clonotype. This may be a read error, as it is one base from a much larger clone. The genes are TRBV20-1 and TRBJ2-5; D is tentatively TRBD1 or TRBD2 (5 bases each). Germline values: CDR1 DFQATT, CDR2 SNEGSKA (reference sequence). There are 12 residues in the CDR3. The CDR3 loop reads CSAPRDVKTPYF. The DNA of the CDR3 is TGCAGTGCTCCAAGGGACGTGAAGACCCCGTACTTC.